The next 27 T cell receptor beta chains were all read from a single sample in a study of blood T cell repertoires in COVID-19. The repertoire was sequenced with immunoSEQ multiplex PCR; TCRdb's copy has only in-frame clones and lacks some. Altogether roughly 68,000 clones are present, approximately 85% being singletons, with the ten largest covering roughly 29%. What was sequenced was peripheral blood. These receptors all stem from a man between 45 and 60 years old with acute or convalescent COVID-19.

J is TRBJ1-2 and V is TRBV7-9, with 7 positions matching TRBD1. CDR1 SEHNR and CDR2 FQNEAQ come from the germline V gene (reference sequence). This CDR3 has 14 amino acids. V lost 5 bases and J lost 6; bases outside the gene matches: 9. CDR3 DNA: TGTGCCAGCAGCGATACAGGGGTGAGAGATGGCTACACCTTC. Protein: CASSDTGVRDGYTF.

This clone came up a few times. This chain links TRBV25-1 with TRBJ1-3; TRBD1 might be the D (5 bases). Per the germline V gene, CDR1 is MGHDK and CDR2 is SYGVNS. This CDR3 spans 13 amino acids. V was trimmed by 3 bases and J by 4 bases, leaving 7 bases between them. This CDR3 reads CASSEGGGNTIYF. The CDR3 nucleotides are TGTGCCAGCAGTGAGGGGGGAGGAAACACCATATATTTT.

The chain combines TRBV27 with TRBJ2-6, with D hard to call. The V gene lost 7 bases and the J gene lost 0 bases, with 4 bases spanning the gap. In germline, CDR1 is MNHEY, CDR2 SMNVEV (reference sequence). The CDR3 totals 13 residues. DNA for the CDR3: TGTGCCAGCACGGGCTCTGGGGCCAACGTCCTGACTTTC. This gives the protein CASTGSGANVLTF. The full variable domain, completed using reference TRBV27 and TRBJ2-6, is EAQVTQNPRYLITVTGKKLTVTCSQNMNHEYMSWYRQDPGLGLRQIYYSMNVEVTDKGDVPEGYKVSRKEKRNFPLILESPSPNQTSLYFCASTGSGANVLTFGAGSRLTVL.

CDR3 nucleotide sequence: TGTGCCAGCAGCGTAGCCCACGGGACTAGCGGGGATACGCAGTATTTT. It codes for CASSVAHGTSGDTQYF. The gene calls are TRBV9 and TRBJ2-3; 12 bases map to TRBD2. This CDR3 region has 16 residues. V lost 0 bases to trimming and J lost 6 bases; unmatched junction nucleotides: 5. Per germline, CDR1 SGDLS and CDR2 YYNGEE.

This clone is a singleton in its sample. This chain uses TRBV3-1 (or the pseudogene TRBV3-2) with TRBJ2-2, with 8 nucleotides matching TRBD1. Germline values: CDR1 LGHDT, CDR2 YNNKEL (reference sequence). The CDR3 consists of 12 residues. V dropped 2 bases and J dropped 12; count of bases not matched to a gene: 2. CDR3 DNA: TGTGCCAGCAGCCAACAGGGGGCGCAGCTGTTTTTT. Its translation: CASSQQGAQLFF.

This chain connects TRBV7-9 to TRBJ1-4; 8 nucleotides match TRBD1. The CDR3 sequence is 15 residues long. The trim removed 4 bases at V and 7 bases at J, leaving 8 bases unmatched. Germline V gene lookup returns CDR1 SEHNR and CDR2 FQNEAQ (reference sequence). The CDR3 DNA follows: TGTGCCAGCAGCTGGTACAGGGGGAAAAGTGAAAAACTGTTTTTT. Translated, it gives CASSWYRGKSEKLFF.

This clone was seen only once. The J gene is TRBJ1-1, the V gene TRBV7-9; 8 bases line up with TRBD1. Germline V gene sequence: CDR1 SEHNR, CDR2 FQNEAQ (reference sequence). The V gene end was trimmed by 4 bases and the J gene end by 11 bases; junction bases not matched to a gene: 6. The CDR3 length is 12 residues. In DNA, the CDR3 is TGTGCCAGCAGCTCCACGACAGGGGTGGCTTTCTTT. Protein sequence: CASSSTTGVAFF.

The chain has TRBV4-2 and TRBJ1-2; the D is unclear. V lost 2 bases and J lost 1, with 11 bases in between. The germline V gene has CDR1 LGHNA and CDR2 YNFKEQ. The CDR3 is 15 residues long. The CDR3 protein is CASSQLPTDNYGYTF. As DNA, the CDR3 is TGTGCCAGCAGCCAATTACCTACAGATAACTATGGCTACACCTTC.

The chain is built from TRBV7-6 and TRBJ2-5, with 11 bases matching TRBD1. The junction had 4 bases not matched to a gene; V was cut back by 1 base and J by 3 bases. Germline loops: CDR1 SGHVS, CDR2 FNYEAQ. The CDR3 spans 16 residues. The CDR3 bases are TGTGCCAGCAGCTTAGGGACAGGGGGCGTCAAAGAGACCCAGTACTTC. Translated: CASSLGTGGVKETQYF.

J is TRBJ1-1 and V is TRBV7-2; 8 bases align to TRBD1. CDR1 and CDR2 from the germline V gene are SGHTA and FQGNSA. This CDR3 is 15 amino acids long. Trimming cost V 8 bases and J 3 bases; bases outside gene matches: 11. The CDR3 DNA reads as TGTGCCAGCGACCACAGGGGGGACGGGTACACTGAAGCTTTCTTT. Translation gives CASDHRGDGYTEAFF.

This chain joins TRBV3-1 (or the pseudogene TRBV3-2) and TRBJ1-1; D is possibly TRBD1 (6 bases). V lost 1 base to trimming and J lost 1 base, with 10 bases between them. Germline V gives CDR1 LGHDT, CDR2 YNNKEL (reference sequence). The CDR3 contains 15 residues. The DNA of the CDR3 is TGTGCCAGCAGCCAAGTCGCAGGGGCGAACACTGAAGCTTTCTTT. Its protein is CASSQVAGANTEAFF.

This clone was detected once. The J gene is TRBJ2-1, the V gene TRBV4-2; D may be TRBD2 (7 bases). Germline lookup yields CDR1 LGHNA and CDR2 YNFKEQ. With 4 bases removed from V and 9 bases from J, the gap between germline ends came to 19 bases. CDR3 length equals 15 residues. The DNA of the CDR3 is TGTGCCAGCAGCCCAGGGGTGTGGGGGGGCGGTGAGCAGTTCTTC. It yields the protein CASSPGVWGGGEQFF.

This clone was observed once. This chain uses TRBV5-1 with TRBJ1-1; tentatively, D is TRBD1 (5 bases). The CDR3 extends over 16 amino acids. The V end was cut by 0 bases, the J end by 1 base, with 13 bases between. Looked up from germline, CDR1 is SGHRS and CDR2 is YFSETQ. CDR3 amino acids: CASSLAEGHPNTEAFF. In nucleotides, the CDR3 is TGCGCCAGCAGCTTGGCAGAAGGACACCCGAACACTGAAGCTTTCTTT.

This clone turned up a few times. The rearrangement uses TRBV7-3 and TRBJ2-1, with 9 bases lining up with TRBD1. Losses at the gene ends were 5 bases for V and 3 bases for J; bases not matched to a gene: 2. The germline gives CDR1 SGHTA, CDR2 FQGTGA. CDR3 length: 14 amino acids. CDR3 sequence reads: CASSMGQGYNEQFF. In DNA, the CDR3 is TGTGCCAGCAGCATGGGACAGGGCTACAATGAGCAGTTCTTC.

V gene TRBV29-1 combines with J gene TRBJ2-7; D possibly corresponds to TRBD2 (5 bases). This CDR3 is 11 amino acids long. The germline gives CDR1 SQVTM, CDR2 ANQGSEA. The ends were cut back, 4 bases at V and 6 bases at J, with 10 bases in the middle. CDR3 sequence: CSVGTLGEQYF. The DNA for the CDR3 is TGCAGCGTTGGGACTCTCGGCGAGCAGTACTTC.

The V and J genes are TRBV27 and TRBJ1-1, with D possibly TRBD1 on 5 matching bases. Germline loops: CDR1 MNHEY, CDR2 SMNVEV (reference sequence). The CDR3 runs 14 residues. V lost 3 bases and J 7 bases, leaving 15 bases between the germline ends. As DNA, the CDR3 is TGTGCCAGCAGTTTGGCACTCACAGGCCATGAAGCTTTCTTT. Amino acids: CASSLALTGHEAFF.

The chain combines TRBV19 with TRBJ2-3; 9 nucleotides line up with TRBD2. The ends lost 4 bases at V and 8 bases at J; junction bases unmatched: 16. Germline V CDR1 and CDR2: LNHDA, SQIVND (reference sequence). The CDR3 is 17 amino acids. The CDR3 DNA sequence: TGTGCCAGTAGTACCCATCGGGGAGCGGGGGGTAGTAGTACGCAGTATTTT. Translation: CASSTHRGAGGSSTQYF.

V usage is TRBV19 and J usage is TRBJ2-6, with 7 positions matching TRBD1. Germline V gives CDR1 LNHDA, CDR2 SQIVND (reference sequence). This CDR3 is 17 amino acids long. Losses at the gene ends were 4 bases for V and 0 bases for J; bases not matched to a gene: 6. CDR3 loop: CASSTRGGRSGANVLTF. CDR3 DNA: TGTGCCAGTAGTACCCGAGGGGGCCGCTCTGGGGCCAACGTCCTGACTTTC.

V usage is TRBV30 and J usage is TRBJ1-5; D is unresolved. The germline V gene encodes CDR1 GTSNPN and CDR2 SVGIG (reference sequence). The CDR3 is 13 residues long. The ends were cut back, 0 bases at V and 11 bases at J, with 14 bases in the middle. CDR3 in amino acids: CAWSVQPDKSQHF. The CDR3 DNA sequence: TGTGCCTGGAGTGTACAGCCAGATAAGTCCCAGCATTTT.

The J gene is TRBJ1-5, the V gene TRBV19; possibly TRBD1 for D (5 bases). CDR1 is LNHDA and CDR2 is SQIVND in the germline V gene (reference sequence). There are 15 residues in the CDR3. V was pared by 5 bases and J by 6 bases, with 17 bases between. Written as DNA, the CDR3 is TGTGCCAGTAGTTCCCAGGGAATTAACGGTCAGCCCCAGCATTTT. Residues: CASSSQGINGQPQHF.

The CDR3 protein is CASSAASSYNEQFF. The CDR3, as DNA: TGTGCCAGCAGCGCCGCCAGCTCCTACAATGAGCAGTTCTTC. The chain couples TRBV6-5 to TRBJ2-1; D unresolved. This CDR3 has 14 residues. V lost 6 bases and J lost 0, with 9 bases in between. CDR1 is MNHEY, CDR2 SVGAGI, per germline.

CDR3 coding DNA: TGTGCCATCAGTGAGGGCAGTCTTAATGAAAAACTGTTTTTT. This translates into CAISEGSLNEKLFF. The chain has TRBV10-3 and TRBJ1-4; D call uncertain. Trimming took 2 bases from V and 4 from J, leaving 8 bases between them. Germline V gene data show CDR1 as ENHRY and CDR2 as SYGVKD. CDR3 length: 14 amino acids.

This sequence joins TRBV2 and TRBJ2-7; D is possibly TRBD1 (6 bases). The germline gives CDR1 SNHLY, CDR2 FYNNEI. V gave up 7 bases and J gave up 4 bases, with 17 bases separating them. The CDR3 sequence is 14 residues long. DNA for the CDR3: TGTGCCAGCAATTTCGCAGGGGCCGGGTACGAGCAGTACTTC. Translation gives CASNFAGAGYEQYF.

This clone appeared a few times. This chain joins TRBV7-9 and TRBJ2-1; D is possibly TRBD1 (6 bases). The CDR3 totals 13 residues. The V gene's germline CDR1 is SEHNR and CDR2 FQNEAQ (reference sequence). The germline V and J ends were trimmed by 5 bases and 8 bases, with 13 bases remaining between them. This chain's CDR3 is CASSPDSIDEQFF. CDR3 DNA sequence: TGTGCCAGCAGCCCGGACAGTATTGATGAGCAGTTCTTC.

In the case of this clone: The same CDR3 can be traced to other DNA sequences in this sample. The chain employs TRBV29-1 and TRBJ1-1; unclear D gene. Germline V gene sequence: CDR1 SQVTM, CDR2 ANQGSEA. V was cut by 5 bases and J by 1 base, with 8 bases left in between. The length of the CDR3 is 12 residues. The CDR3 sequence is CSVLTGNTEAFF. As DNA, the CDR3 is TGCAGCGTTCTTACCGGGAACACTGAAGCTTTCTTT.

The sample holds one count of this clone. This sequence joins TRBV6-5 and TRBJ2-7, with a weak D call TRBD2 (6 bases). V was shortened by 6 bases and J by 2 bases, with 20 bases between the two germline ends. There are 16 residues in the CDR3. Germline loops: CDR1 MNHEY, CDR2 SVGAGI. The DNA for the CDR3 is TGTGCCAGCAGCTACCACCTGGGAGGAGAAGCCTACGAGCAGTACTTC. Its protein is CASSYHLGGEAYEQYF.

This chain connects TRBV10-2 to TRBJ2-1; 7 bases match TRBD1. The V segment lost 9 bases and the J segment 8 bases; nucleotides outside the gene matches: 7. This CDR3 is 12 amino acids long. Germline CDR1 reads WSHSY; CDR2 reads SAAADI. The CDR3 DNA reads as TGCGCCAGTACAGGGGTCCGGGATGAGCAGTTCTTC. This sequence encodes CASTGVRDEQFF.